This entry lists 15 T cell receptor beta chains sequenced from one sample in a study of cytomegalovirus exposure and HLA in healthy donors. A multiplex PCR was run with 60 Vbeta primers and 13 Jbeta primers. Clones were sequenced by immunoSEQ multiplex PCR, and TCRdb holds only the in-frame ones, with some missing. This sample has roughly 92,000 clones, with more than 75% found just once. Sequenced sample: PBMCs. The receptor set was obtained from a woman between 45 and 60 years old in good health and CMV-seropositive.

Remarks on this clone: At one of its ends the junction is not consistent with the germline gene, which may arise from a read error. CDR3 amino acids: CTSSSPGRGNNQPQHF. CDR3 DNA sequence: TGTACCAGCAGTTCCCCCGGCAGGGGCAACAATCAGCCCCAGCATTTT. The chain has TRBV6-6 and TRBJ1-5; tentative D call: TRBD1 (6 bases). The V gene's germline CDR1 is MNHNY and CDR2 SVGAGI (reference sequence). The CDR3 spans 16 residues.

This clone appeared once. The V and J genes are TRBV5-6 and TRBJ2-1; weak D call: TRBD2 (5 bases). The CDR3 spans 15 residues. The ends were cut back, 3 bases at V and 0 bases at J, with 10 bases in the middle. Per the germline V gene, CDR1 is SGHDT and CDR2 is YYEEEE. DNA for the CDR3: TGTGCCAGCAGCTCCCTAACTAGCTCCTACAATGAGCAGTTCTTC. The encoded protein is CASSSLTSSYNEQFF.

The J gene is TRBJ1-6, the V gene TRBV7-9; the match to TRBD1 covers 9 bases. The CDR3 runs 15 residues. The J segment lost 10 bases and the V segment lost 4 bases, leaving 8 bases of the junction unmatched. Germline loops: CDR1 SEHNR, CDR2 FQNEAQ (reference sequence). CDR3: CASSSWTGDRSPLHF. Here the CDR3 DNA reads TGTGCCAGCAGCTCCTGGACAGGGGATAGGTCACCCCTCCACTTT.

The chain links TRBV6-1 to TRBJ1-5; D gene ambiguous. Looked up from germline, CDR1 is MNHNS and CDR2 is SASEGT. CDR3 length equals 15 residues. V lost 2 bases and J lost 1, with 9 bases in between. Here the CDR3 reads CASSESTNSNQPQHF. CDR3 DNA sequence: TGTGCCAGCAGTGAAAGCACGAACAGCAATCAGCCCCAGCATTTT.

V is TRBV4-2 and J is TRBJ1-5; weak D call: TRBD1 (5 bases). Germline values: CDR1 LGHNA, CDR2 YNFKEQ. The CDR3 contains 13 residues. V lost 6 bases, J lost 5 bases, and 11 bases lay in between. For the CDR3, the DNA is TGTGCCAGCAGGGGAGGGGCGGATCAGCCCCAGCATTTT. Translating it yields CASRGGADQPQHF.

The V gene is TRBV18, the J gene TRBJ2-2; 10 nucleotides agree with TRBD1. With 4 bases clipped from V and 3 bases from J, the junction kept 5 bases outside the gene matches. Germline-derived CDR1 and CDR2 are KGHSH and LQKENI. CDR3 length: 16 amino acids. CDR3 sequence (DNA): TGTGCCAGCTCACTGGGGACAGGGGCCGACACCGGGGAGCTGTTTTTT. Its translation: CASSLGTGADTGELFF.

This rearrangement joins TRBV19 to TRBJ2-3; TRBD2 matches 10 bases. Germline CDR1 and CDR2: LNHDA and SQIVND (reference sequence). The CDR3 totals 16 residues. V was pared by 5 bases and J by 4 bases, with 9 bases of the junction left unmatched. The CDR3 region has the DNA TGTGCCAGTAGTCAGAGCGGGAGGGCCGGGGCAGATACGCAGTATTTT. As protein: CASSQSGRAGADTQYF.

The V and J genes are TRBV30 and TRBJ2-7; 9 bases are a match to TRBD1. Germline V gene lookup returns CDR1 GTSNPN and CDR2 SVGIG (reference sequence). Germline trimming cut 0 bases from V and 3 bases from J; bases unmatched to any gene: 3. The CDR3 spans 14 residues. CDR3 in amino acids: CAWSVTGGGYEQYF. The CDR3 DNA follows: TGTGCCTGGAGTGTTACAGGGGGCGGCTACGAGCAGTACTTC.

The chain couples TRBV6-6 to TRBJ2-2; 7 bases match TRBD1. This CDR3 spans 16 amino acids. V lost 6 bases to trimming and J lost 5 bases; unmatched junction nucleotides: 12. Germline V lookup: CDR1 MNHNY, CDR2 SVGAGI (reference sequence). The CDR3 here is CASSRARGQTTGELFF. The CDR3 bases are TGTGCCAGCAGCCGGGCCCGGGGACAGACTACCGGGGAGCTGTTTTTT.

This clone was seen more than once but under ten times. The chain joins TRBV19 to TRBJ2-1; 7 bases are a match to TRBD2. The ends lost 0 bases at V and 3 bases at J; junction bases unmatched: 8. Per germline, CDR1 LNHDA and CDR2 SQIVND (reference sequence). The CDR3 extends over 17 amino acids. In DNA, the CDR3 is TGTGCCAGTAGTATAGAGGCTAGCGGTCTTGGCTACAATGAGCAGTTCTTC. Translating gives CASSIEASGLGYNEQFF.

The rearrangement joins TRBV7-2 to TRBJ1-1, with 7 bases that match TRBD1. This CDR3 is 15 amino acids long. The V gene end was trimmed by 7 bases and the J gene end by 7 bases; junction bases not matched to a gene: 15. Germline V gene sequence: CDR1 SGHTA, CDR2 FQGNSA. The CDR3, as DNA: TGTGCCAGCATCGTACCGGGACGAGGGGGCGGTGAAGCTTTCTTT. It is translated as CASIVPGRGGGEAFF. Full variable domain (outside the CDR3, taken from reference TRBV7-2 and TRBJ1-1): GAGVSQSPSNKVTEKGKDVELRCDPISGHTALYWYRQSLGQGLEFLIYFQGNSAPDKSGLPSDRFSAERTGGSVSTLTIQRTQQEDSAVYLCASIVPGRGGGEAFFGQGTRLTVV.

The gene calls are TRBV27 and TRBJ2-7; D may be TRBD1 (5 bases). The CDR3 is 13 amino acids. Germline values: CDR1 MNHEY, CDR2 SMNVEV (reference sequence). Deletions cut 4 bases from V and 2 bases from J, with 9 bases between. The CDR3 is CASSSQETYEQYF. The CDR3 nucleotides read TGTGCCAGCAGTTCACAGGAGACCTACGAGCAGTACTTC.

This chain joins TRBV5-1 and TRBJ2-5, with 8 bases identical to TRBD2. V lost 3 bases, J lost 5 bases, and 21 bases stayed unmatched. The germline CDR1 and CDR2 sequences are SGHRS and YFSETQ. CDR3 length equals 19 residues. The DNA of the CDR3 is TGCGCCAGCAGCTCCCCCTCGGCGGGGGGAATCCCACGAAGGGAGACCCAGTACTTC. Translated: CASSSPSAGGIPRRETQYF.

The rearrangement uses TRBV6-5 and TRBJ2-7, with TRBD2 matching 9 bases. Germline V gives CDR1 MNHEY, CDR2 SVGAGI. The ends lost 6 bases at V and 5 bases at J; junction bases unmatched: 11. This CDR3 is 15 amino acids long. The CDR3 DNA follows: TGTGCCAGCAGGCGCTTTCTAGCGGGGAAAGACGAGCAGTACTTC. Its protein product is CASRRFLAGKDEQYF.

V and J are TRBV18 and TRBJ2-7; 9 bases are shared with TRBD1. The CDR3 is made up of 15 amino acids. The germline CDR1 and CDR2 sequences are KGHSH and LQKENI. V shed 4 bases, J shed 5 bases, and the junction held 9 bases outside the gene matches. The CDR3 bases are TGTGCCAGCTCACTTACCGGGACAGGGTTTGACGAGCAGTACTTC. Residues: CASSLTGTGFDEQYF.